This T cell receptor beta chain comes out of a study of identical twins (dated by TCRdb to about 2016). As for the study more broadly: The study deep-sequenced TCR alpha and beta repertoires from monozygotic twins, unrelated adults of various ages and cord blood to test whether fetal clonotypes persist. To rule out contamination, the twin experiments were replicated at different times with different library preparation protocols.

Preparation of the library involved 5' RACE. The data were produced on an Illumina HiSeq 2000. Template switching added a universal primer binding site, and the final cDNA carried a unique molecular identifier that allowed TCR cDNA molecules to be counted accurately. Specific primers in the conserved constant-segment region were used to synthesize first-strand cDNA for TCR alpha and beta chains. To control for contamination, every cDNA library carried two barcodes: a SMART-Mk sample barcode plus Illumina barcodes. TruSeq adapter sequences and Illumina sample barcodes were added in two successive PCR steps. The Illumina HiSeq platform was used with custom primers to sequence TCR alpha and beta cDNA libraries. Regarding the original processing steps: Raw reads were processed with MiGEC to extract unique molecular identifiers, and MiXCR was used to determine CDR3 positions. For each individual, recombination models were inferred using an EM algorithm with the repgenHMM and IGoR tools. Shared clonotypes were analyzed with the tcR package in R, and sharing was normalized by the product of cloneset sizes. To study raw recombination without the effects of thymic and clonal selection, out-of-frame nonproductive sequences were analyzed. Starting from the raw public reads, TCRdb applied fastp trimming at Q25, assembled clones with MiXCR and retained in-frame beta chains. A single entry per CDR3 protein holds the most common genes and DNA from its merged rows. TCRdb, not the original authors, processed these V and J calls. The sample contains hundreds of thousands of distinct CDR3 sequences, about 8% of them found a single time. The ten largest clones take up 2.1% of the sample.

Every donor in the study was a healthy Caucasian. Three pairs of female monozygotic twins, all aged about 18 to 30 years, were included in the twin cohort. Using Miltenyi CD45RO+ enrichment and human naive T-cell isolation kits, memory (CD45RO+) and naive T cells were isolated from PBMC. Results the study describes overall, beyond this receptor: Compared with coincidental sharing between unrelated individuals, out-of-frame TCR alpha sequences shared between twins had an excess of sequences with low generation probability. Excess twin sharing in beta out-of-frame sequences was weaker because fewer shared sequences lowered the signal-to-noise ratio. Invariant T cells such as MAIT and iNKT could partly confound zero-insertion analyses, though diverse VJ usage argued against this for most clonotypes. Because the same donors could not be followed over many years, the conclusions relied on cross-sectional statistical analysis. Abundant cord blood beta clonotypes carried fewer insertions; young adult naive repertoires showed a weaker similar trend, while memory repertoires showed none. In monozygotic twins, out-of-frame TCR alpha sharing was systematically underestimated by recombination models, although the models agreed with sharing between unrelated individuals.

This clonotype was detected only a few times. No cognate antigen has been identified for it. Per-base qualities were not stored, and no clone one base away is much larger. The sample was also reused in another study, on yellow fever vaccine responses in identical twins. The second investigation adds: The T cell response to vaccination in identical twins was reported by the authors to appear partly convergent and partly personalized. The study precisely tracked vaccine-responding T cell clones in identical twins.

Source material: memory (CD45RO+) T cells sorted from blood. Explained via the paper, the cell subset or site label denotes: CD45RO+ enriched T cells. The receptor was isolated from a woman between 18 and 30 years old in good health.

Here is the DNA: TGTGCCAGCAGTGATCCCATTACAGGGGCGACGGATGAGCAGTTCTTC. This codes for CASSDPITGATDEQFF. This chain joins TRBV6-4 to TRBJ2-1, and TRBD1 matches 7 of the central bases. For CDR1 and CDR2, the germline V gene lists MRHNA and SNTAGT. V trim: 3 bases; J trim: 8 bases; unmatched bases: 13. From the cysteine up to the phenylalanine, the CDR3 has a length of 16 residues. CDR3 DNA is the only sequence kept; it has 48 bases, read in frame from the first base.